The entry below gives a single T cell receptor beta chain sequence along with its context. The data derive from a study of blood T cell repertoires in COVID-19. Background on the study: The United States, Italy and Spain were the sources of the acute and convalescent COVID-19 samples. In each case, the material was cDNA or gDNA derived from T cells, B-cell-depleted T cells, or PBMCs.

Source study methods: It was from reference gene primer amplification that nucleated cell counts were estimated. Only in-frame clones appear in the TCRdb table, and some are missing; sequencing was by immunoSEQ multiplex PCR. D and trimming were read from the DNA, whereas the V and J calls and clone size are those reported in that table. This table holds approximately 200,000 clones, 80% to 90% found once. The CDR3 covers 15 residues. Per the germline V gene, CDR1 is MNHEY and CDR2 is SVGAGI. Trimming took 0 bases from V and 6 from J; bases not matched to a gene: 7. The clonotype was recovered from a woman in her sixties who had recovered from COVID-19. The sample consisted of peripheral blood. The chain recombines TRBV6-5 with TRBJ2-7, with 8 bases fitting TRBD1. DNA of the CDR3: TGTGCCAGCAGTTACTCGTACGGACAGGGTGCCGAGCAGTACTTC. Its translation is CASSYSYGQGAEQYF.